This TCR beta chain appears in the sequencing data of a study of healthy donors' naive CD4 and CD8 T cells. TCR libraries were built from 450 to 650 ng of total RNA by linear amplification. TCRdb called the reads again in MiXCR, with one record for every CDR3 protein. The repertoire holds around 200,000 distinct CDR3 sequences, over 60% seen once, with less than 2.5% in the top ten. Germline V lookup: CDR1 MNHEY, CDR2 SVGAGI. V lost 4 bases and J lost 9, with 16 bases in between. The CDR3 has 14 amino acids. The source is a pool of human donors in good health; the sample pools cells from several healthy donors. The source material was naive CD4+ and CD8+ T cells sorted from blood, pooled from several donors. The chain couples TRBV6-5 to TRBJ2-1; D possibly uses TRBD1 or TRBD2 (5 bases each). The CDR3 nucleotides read TGTGCCAGCAGTTTCACGGGACCTAGCAGTGAGCAGTTCTTC. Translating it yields CASSFTGPSSEQFF.